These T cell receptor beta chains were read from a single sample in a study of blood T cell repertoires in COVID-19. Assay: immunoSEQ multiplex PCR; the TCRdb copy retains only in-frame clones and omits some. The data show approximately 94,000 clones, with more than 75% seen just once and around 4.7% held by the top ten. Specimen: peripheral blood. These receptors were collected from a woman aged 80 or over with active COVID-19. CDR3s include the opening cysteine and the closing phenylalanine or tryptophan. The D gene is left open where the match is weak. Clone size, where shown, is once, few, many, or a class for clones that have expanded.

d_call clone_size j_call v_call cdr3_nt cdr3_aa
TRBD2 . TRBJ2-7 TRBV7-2 TGTGCCAGCAGCCCGGGGGGGACTAGCGGGACCTACGAGCAGTACTTC CASSPGGTSGTYEQYF
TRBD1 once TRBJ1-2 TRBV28 TGTGCCAGCAGTTTAGGGGGTCAGGGGGAGAAATGGTATGGCTACACCTTC CASSLGGQGEKWYGYTF
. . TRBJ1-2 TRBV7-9 TGTGCCAGCAGCCTTGGACAGAGGGGGACCAACTTC CASSLGQRGTNF
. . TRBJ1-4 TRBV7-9 TGTGCCAGCAGCCCTACAGTTACAACTAATGAAAAACTGTTTTTT CASSPTVTTNEKLFF
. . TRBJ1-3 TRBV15 TGTGCCACCAGCAGAGACCAGGGTTCTGGAAACACCATATATTTT CATSRDQGSGNTIYF
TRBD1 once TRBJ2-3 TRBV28 TGTGCCAGCAGTCAGGGACAGGGGGCTTTTGGAGATACGCAGTATTTT CASSQGQGAFGDTQYF
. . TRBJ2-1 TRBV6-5 TGTGCCAGCACGGGCGCGGGTGGCTCCTACAATGAGCAGTTCTTC CASTGAGGSYNEQFF
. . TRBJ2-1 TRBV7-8 TGTGCCAGCAGCTTAGCACCGGCTAGCTACAATGAGCAGTTCTTC CASSLAPASYNEQFF
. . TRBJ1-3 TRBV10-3 TGTGCCATCAGTGAGTCATCCGGGGACTCTGGAAACACCATATATTTT CAISESSGDSGNTIYF
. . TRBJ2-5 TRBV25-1 TGTGCCAGCTCCTCCGCCGGTAGAGAGACCCAGTACTTC CASSSAGRETQYF
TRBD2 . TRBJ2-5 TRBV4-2 TGTGCCAGCAGCCAGGGACTAGCGGGAGGTCAAGAGACCCAGTACTTC CASSQGLAGGQETQYF
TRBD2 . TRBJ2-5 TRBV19 TGTGCCAGTAGTTCTAGCGGGAGGATACAGACCCAGTACTTC CASSSSGRIQTQYF
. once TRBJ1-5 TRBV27 TGTGCCAGCAGTTTACTCGGGTTTAGCAATCAGCCCCAGCATTTT CASSLLGFSNQPQHF
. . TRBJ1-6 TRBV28 TGTGCCAGCAGTTTATCTGGACAGACCGTAACCCACAGCGATTCACCCCTCCACTTT CASSLSGQTVTHSDSPLHF
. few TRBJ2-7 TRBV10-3 TGTGCCATCAGTTCCGGGGACACCTACGAGCAGTACTTC CAISSGDTYEQYF
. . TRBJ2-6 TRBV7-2 TGTGCCAGCAGTTCATACTCTTCTACTGGGGCCAACGTCCTGACTTTC CASSSYSSTGANVLTF
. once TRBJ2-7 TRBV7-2 TGTGCCAGCAGCTTAAGGTCAGGGGACGAGCAGTACTTC CASSLRSGDEQYF
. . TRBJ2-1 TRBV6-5 TGTGCCAGCAGGATGACTAGCTCCTACAATGAGCAGTTCTTC CASRMTSSYNEQFF
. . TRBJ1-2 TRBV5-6 TGTGCCAGCAGCTGGGGGGAGTTAAACTATGGCTACACCTTC CASSWGELNYGYTF
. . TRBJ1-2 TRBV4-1 TGCGCCAGCAGCCAAGGGCGGGCTAACTATGGCTACACCTTC CASSQGRANYGYTF
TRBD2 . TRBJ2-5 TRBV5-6 TGTGCCAGCAGCTTCTCTAGCGGGGGCCGAGAGACCCAGTACTTC CASSFSSGGRETQYF
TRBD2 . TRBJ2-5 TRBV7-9 TGTGCCAGCAGCTTAGCAGGGGAGGGCGGTGGGACCCAGTACTTC CASSLAGEGGGTQYF
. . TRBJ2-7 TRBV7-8 TGTGCCAGCAGCTTAGTAGGGGGGGAGAGCTCCTACGAGCAGTACTTC CASSLVGGESSYEQYF
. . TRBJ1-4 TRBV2 TGTGCCAGCAGTGCGGGGGGTTGGAAACTGTTTTTT CASSAGGWKLFF
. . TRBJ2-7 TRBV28 TGTGCCAGCAGTTTAGCACGCCCGCAGGACTACGAGCAGTACTTC CASSLARPQDYEQYF
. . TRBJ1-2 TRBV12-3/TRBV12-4 TGTGCCAGCAGCCCCTCGGCGGTCTATGGCTACACCTTC CASSPSAVYGYTF
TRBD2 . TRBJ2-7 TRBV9 TGTGCCAGCAGCGTAAATCCGGGACTAGTCAACGAGCAGTACTTC CASSVNPGLVNEQYF